The T cell receptor (beta chain) described here comes from a study of CD8 T cells in Susac syndrome. Notes on the study in general: Within total CD8+ repertoires, under 20 Susac-specific public clones were found, and within CD8+ TEMRA repertoires, four or five. It was in TEMRA cells and active patients that Susac CD8+ clonal expansion peaked.

Points on this clonotype: What it recognizes is unknown.

CDR3 length: 11 amino acids. The germline V gene has CDR1 SGHAT and CDR2 FQNNGV. Trimming removed 4 bases at V and 5 bases at J, with 5 bases between. CD8+ and CD4+ T cells from blood underwent TCR beta sequencing, which was carried out in a high-throughput format. TEMRA cells were FACS-enriched, unlike CD8+ and CD4+ T cells, which were negatively isolated. Random hexamers were used to reverse transcribe an amount of roughly 0.5 to 1 ug RNA. MiXCR, run by TCRdb on the immunoSEQ multiplex PCR reads, gives a single entry per CDR3 protein. The data hold approximately 80,000 distinct CDR3 sequences, with approximately 93% observed a single time.

Sequenced input: CD8+ T cells from PBMCs. The V gene is TRBV11-2, the J gene TRBJ2-5; D not certain. The origin of this receptor is a human donor with Susac syndrome. In DNA form, the CDR3 reads TGTGCCAGCAGCTCCCCGGAGACCCAGTACTTC. Translated: CASSSPETQYF.